The 9 T cell receptor beta chains given below trace back to one sample, sequenced in a study of Epstein–Barr virus B cells in breast cancer. RNA was the template for SMARTer libraries capturing complete alpha and beta V(D)J regions. TCRdb re-analysed the 5' RACE reads in MiXCR, keeping a single row per CDR3 protein. The table includes under 2,000 distinct CDR3 sequences, approximately 16% detected once. Their specific antigens are unknown. The sequenced sample consisted of tumor-infiltrating lymphocytes expanded in culture. All receptors come from a woman between 40 and 50 years old with triple-negative breast cancer.

Within the sample, this clonotype is medium-sized. The V gene is TRBV7-8, the J gene TRBJ1-1; 7 nucleotides agree with TRBD1. The length of the CDR3 is 17 residues. The V and J ends lost 2 bases and 4 bases, in that order; junction bases with no gene match: 13. Germline V gene sequence: CDR1 SGHVS, CDR2 FQNEAQ. The CDR3 reads CASSLYTQQGRRTEAFF. For the CDR3, the DNA is TGTGCCAGCAGCTTATACACCCAACAGGGGCGTCGCACTGAAGCTTTCTTT. Combining the CDR3 with reference TRBV7-8 and TRBJ1-1 gives the whole variable domain GAGVSQSPRYKVAKRGQDVALRCDPISGHVSLFWYQQALGQGPEFLTYFQNEAQLDKSGLPSDRFFAERPEGSVSTLKIQRTQQEDSAVYLCASSLYTQQGRRTEAFFGQGTRLTVV.

This clonotype was seen many times. V usage is TRBV20-1 and J usage is TRBJ2-5; possible D gene TRBD2, 6 bases. The CDR3 covers 15 residues. Trimming took off 1 base at V and 1 base at J, with 13 bases between the two ends. CDR1 and CDR2 from the germline V gene are DFQATT and SNEGSKA (reference sequence). The CDR3 DNA reads TGCAGTGCTAGAGGGCGAGGAGGGTTCCAAGAGACCCAGTACTTC. Its translation: CSARGRGGFQETQYF.

This clonotype has ten or more counts. This rearrangement joins TRBV7-2 to TRBJ2-2; D possibly corresponds to TRBD1 (6 bases). Germline loops: CDR1 SGHTA, CDR2 FQGNSA. V lost 4 bases to trimming and J lost 4 bases, with 13 bases between them. The length of the CDR3 is 15 residues. The CDR3, as DNA: TGTGCCAGCAGCTGGGGGCCCCGAGGCACCGGGGAGCTGTTTTTT. Residues: CASSWGPRGTGELFF.

By sample share, this clonotype is medium-sized (0.01 to 0.1%). This sequence joins TRBV21-1 and TRBJ1-2. TRBV21-1 is designated a pseudogene. CDR3 length: 11 residues. CDR3 loop: CASSKARGYTF. CDR3 sequence (DNA): TGTGCCAGCAGCAAAGCCCGTGGCTACACCTTC.

The sample holds a few counts of this clonotype. The rearrangement links TRBV12-3 or TRBV12-4 to TRBJ2-7; TRBD1 matches at 8 bases. The CDR3 length is 13 residues. The ends lost 3 bases at V and 6 bases at J; junction bases unmatched: 4. The CDR3 nucleotides are TGTGCCAGCAGTTTCCAGGGGGCGCGCGAGCAGTACTTC. This encodes CASSFQGAREQYF.

This clonotype was seen only a few times. This chain links TRBV3-1 with TRBJ2-5; possibly TRBD2 for D (5 bases). Germline CDR1 LGHDT, CDR2 YNNKEL (reference sequence). The CDR3 is 16 amino acids. V was clipped by 0 bases and J by 5 bases, with 16 bases between them. CDR3 sequence: CASSQDIGGGGETQYF. Here the CDR3 DNA reads TGTGCCAGCAGCCAAGATATCGGAGGAGGCGGGGAGACCCAGTACTTC.

By share, this clonotype counts as large. This rearrangement joins TRBV13 to TRBJ1-6, with D perhaps TRBD1 (5 bases). Germline values: CDR1 PRHDT, CDR2 FYEKMQ (reference sequence). V lost 0 bases and J lost 6, with 12 bases in between. The CDR3 runs to 16 residues. In DNA form, the CDR3 reads TGTGCCAGCAGCTTAGGCCGGGACCGGCCTAATTCACCCCTCCACTTT. Translation: CASSLGRDRPNSPLHF.

Concerning this clonotype itself: A clone one base away is much larger, so this may be a read error. The chain recombines TRBV12-5 with TRBJ2-3; D is unclear. This CDR3 is built from 12 residues. Germline V CDR1 and CDR2: LGHNT, FRNRAP. Trimming took off 7 bases at V and 7 bases at J, with 12 bases between the two ends. CDR3 loop: CASAPLANTQYF. In DNA, the CDR3 is TGTGCTAGTGCCCCTCTGGCGAATACGCAGTATTTT.

This chain connects TRBV6-1 to TRBJ2-3; 12 positions agree with TRBD1. Germline trimming cut 1 base from V and 3 bases from J; bases unmatched to any gene: 5. The CDR3 sequence is 17 residues long. Germline V gives CDR1 MNHNS, CDR2 SASEGT. The CDR3 reads CASSEEGTGGWTDTQYF. The CDR3 DNA reads as TGTGCCAGCAGTGAAGAAGGGACAGGGGGCTGGACAGATACGCAGTATTTT.